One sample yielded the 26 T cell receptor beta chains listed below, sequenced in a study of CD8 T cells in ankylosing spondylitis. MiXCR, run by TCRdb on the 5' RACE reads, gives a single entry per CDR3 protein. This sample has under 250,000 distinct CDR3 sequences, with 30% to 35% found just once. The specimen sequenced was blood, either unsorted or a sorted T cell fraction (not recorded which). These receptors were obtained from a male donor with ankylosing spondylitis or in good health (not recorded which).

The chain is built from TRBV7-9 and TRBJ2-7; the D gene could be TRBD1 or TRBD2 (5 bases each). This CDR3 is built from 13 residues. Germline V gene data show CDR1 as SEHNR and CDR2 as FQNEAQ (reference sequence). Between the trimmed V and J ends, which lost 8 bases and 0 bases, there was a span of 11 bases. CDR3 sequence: CASFGGYSYEQYF. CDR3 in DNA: TGTGCCAGCTTTGGGGGATACTCCTACGAGCAGTACTTC.

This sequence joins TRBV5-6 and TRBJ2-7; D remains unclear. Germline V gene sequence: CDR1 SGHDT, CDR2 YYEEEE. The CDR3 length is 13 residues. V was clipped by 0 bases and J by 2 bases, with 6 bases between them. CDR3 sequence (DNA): TGTGCCAGCAGCTTGGGCAGTCCCTACGAGCAGTACTTC. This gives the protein CASSLGSPYEQYF. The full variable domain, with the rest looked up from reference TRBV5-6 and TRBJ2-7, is DAGVTQSPTHLIKTRGQQVTLRCSPKSGHDTVSWYQQALGQGPQFIFQYYEEEERQRGNFPDRFSGHQFPNYSSELNVNALLLGDSALYLCASSLGSPYEQYFGPGTRLTVT.

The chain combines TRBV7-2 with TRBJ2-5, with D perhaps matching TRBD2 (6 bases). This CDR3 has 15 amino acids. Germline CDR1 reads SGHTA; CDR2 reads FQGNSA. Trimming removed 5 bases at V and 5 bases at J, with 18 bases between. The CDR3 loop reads CASSPGLLIRETQYF. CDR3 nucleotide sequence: TGTGCCAGCAGCCCGGGACTGCTTATTCGGGAGACCCAGTACTTC.

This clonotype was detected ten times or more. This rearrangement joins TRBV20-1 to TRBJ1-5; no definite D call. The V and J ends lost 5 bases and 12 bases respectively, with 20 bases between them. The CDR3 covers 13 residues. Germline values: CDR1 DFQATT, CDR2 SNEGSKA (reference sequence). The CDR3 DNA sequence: TGCAGTGCTCGCGCCGTGGGCATATCAGACCAGCATTTT. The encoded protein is CSARAVGISDQHF.

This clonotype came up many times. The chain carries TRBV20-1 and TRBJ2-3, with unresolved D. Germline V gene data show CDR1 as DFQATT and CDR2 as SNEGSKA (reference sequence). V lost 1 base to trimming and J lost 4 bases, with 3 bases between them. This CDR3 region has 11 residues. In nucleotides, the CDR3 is TGCAGTGCTAGAGTTGCAGATACGCAGTATTTT. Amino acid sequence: CSARVADTQYF.

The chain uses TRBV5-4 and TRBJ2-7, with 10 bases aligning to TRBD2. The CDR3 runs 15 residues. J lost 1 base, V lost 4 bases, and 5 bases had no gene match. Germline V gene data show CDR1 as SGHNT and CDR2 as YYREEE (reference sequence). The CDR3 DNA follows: TGTGCCAGCAGCCCTACTAGCGGGGCGTCCTACGAGCAGTACTTC. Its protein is CASSPTSGASYEQYF. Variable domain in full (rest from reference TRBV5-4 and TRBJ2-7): ETGVTQSPTHLIKTRGQQVTLRCSSQSGHNTVSWYQQALGQGPQFIFQYYREEENGRGNFPPRFSGLQFPNYSSELNVNALELDDSALYLCASSPTSGASYEQYFGPGTRLTVT.

CDR3 protein: CASSFEARSNQPQHF. The DNA of the CDR3 is TGTGCCAGCAGCTTTGAGGCACGGAGCAATCAGCCCCAGCATTTT. The chain recombines TRBV5-5 with TRBJ1-5; D gene unclear. V was clipped by 2 bases and J by 1 base, with 10 bases between them. In germline, CDR1 is SGHKS, CDR2 YYEKEE (reference sequence). CDR3 size: 15 residues.

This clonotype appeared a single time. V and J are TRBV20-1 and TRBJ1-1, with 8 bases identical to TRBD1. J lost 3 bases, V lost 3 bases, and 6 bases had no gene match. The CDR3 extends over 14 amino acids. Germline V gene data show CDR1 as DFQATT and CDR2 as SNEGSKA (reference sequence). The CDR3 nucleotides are TGCAGTGCTAGGAACACGGACAGGGACACTGAAGCTTTCTTT. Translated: CSARNTDRDTEAFF.

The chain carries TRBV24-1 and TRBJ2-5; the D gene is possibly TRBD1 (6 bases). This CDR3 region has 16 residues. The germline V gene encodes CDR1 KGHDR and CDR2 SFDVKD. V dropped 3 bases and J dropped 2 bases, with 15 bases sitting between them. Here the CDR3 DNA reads TGTGCCACCAGTGATCCAAACCGGGACATACAAGAGACCCAGTACTTC. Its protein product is CATSDPNRDIQETQYF.

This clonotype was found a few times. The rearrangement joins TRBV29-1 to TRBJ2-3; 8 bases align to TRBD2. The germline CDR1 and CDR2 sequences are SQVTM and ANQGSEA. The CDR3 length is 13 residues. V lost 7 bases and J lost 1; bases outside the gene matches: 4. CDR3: CSAVAGRTDTQYF. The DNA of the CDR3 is TGCAGCGCTGTAGCGGGGCGCACAGATACGCAGTATTTT.

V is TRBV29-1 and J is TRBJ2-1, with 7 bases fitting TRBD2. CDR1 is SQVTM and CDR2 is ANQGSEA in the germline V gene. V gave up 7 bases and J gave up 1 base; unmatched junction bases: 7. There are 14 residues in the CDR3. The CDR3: CSARPSGSYNEQFF. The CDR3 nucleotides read TGCAGCGCCCGCCCTAGCGGTTCCTACAATGAGCAGTTCTTC.

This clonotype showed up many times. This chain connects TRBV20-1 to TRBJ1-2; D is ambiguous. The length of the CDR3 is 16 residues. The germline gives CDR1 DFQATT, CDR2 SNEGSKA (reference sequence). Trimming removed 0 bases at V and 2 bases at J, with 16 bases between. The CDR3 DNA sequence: TGCAGTGCTAGAGATTCGGCGCGGTCCCTAAACTATGGCTACACCTTC. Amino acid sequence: CSARDSARSLNYGYTF.

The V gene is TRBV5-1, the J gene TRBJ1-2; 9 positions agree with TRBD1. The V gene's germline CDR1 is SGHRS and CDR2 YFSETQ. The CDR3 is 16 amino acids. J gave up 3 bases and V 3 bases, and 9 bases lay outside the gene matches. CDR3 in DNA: TGCGCCAGCAGCTCTGGGGCGGGACAGGGATACTATGGCTACACCTTC. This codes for CASSSGAGQGYYGYTF.

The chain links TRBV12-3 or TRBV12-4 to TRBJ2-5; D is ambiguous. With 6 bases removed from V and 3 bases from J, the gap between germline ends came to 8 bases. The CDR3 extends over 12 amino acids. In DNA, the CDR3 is TGTGCCAGCAGGTCTATGAAAGAGACCCAGTACTTC. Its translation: CASRSMKETQYF.

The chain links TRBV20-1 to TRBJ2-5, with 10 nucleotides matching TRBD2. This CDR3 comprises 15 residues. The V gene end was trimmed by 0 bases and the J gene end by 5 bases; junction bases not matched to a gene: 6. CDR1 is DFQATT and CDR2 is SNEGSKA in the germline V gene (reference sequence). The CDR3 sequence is CSARDGGLASETQYF. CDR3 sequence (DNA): TGCAGTGCTAGAGATGGGGGACTAGCGTCGGAGACCCAGTACTTC.

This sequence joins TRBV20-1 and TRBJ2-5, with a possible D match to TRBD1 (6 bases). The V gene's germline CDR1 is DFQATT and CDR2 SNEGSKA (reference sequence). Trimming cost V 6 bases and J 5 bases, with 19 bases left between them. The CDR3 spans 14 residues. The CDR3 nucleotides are TGCAGTGCGCAGTTACAGGGACCTGGGGAGACCCAGTACTTC. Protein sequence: CSAQLQGPGETQYF.

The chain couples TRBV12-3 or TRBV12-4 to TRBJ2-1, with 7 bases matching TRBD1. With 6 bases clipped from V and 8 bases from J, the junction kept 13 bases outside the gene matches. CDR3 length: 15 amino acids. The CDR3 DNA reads TGTGCCAGCAGGCTGACAGGGCCCCTGGAGGATGAGCAGTTCTTC. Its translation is CASRLTGPLEDEQFF.

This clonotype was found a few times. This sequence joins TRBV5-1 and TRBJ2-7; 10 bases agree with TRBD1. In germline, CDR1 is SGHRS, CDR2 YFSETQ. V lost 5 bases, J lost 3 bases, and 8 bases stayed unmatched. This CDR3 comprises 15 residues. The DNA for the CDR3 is TGCGCCAGCAGTCCCCGGGACAGGGGTAACTACGAGCAGTACTTC. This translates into CASSPRDRGNYEQYF.

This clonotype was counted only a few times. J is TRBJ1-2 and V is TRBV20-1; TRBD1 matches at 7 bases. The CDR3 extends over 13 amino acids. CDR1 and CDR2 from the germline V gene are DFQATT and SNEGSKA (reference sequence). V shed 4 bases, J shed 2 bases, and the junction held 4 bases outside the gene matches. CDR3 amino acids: CSAKTGRNYGYTF. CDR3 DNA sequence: TGCAGTGCTAAGACAGGGCGAAACTATGGCTACACCTTC.

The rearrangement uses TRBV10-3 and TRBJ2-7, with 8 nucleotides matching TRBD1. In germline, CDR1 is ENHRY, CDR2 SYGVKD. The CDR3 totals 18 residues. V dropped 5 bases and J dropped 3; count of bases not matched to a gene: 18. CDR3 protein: CAISLAPGQGKTDYEQYF. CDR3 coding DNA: TGTGCCATCAGTTTGGCCCCCGGACAGGGTAAGACGGACTACGAGCAGTACTTC.

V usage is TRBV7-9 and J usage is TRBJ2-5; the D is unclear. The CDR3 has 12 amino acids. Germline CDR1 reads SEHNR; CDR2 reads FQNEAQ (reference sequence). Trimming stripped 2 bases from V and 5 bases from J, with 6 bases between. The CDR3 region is CASSLPSETQYF. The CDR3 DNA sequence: TGTGCCAGCAGCTTACCGTCCGAGACCCAGTACTTC.

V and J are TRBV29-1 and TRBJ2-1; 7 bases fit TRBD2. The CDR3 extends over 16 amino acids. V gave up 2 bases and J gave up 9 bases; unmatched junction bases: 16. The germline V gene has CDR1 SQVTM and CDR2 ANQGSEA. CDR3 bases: TGCAGCGTTGAAATAGGGGCGGGGGAAGGGTTCGGTGAGCAGTTCTTC. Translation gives CSVEIGAGEGFGEQFF.

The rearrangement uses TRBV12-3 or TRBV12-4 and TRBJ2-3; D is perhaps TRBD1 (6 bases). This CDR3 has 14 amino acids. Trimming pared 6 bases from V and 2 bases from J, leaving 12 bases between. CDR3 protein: CASSPGTHTDTQYF. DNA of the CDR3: TGTGCCAGCAGCCCAGGGACACACACAGATACGCAGTATTTT.

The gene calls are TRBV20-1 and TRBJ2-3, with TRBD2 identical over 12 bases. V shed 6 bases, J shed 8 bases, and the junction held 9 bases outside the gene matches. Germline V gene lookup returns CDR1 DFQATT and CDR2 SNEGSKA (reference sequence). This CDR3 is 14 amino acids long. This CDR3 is CSARWASGRGTQYF. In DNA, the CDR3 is TGCAGTGCCCGGTGGGCTAGCGGGAGGGGTACGCAGTATTTT.

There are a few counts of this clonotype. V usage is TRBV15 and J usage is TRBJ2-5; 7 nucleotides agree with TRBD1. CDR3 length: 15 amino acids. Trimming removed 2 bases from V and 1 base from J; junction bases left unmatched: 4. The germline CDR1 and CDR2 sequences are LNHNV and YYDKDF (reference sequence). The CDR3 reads CATSRLTGPQETQYF. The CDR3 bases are TGTGCCACCAGCAGACTGACAGGGCCCCAAGAGACCCAGTACTTC.

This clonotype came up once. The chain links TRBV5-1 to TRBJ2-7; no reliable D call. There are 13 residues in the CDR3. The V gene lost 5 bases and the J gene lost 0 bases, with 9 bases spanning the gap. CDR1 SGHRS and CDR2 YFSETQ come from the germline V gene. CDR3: CASRPGPSYEQYF. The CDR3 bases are TGCGCCAGCAGACCCGGTCCCTCCTACGAGCAGTACTTC.